The text below deals with one TCR beta chain. The sample belongs to a study of blood T cell repertoires in COVID-19. Study at large: Acute and convalescent COVID-19 samples came from the United States, Italy and Spain. In each case, the material was cDNA or gDNA derived from T cells, B-cell-depleted T cells, or PBMCs.

Participants' own reports of clinical history determined their cohort assignment. All recovered Cohort 3 donors got two negative PCRs, got clearance, or saw symptom resolution. The CDR3 covers 14 residues. The V segment lost 5 bases and the J segment 1 base; nucleotides outside the gene matches: 3. Per the germline V gene, CDR1 is MDHEN and CDR2 is SYDVKM. The method was immunoSEQ multiplex PCR; TCRdb's version includes in-frame clones alone and lacks a portion of them. The table includes 200,000 to 300,000 clones, 75% to 90% detected once. The specimen was PBMCs or T cells enriched from blood (not recorded which). This sequence joins TRBV28 and TRBJ1-2, with TRBD1 matching 8 bases. The TCR comes from a woman aged 25 to 39 who had recovered from COVID-19. CDR3 bases: TGTGCCAGCAGTCCCACAGGGGGTAACTATGGCTACACCTTC. Residues: CASSPTGGNYGYTF.